This T cell receptor beta chain was sequenced for a study of control samples from healthy donors and cancer patients. The CDR3 runs 13 residues. Germline values: CDR1 LNHDA, CDR2 SQIVND (reference sequence). Trimming cost V 5 bases and J 4 bases, with 11 bases left between them. This table comes from immunoSEQ multiplex PCR, and its TCRdb copy is limited to in-frame clones, with some not included. This table holds around 130,000 clones, 80% to 90% found once. This TCR came from a man aged 45-60 years in good health. The sample was blood. J is TRBJ1-1 and V is TRBV19; D call uncertain. CDR3: CASSLGKGTEAFF. CDR3 in DNA: TGTGCCAGTAGTCTGGGCAAAGGCACTGAAGCTTTCTTT.